These 26 T cell receptor beta chains came from one sample sequenced in a study of blood T cell repertoires in COVID-19. The data were produced by immunoSEQ multiplex PCR, yet TCRdb's version contains in-frame clones alone and is incomplete. The sample carries about 120,000 clones, about 90% recorded once. Sequencing was carried out using peripheral blood. The receptors shown here come from a human donor in a cohort sampled during active COVID-19.

This clone was detected only a few times. This chain joins TRBV27 and TRBJ1-1, with D possibly being TRBD1 (5 bases). The germline V and J ends were trimmed by 0 bases and 3 bases, with 11 bases remaining between them. Germline V gives CDR1 MNHEY, CDR2 SMNVEV (reference sequence). The CDR3 covers 15 residues. The CDR3 DNA is TGTGCCAGCAGTTTATCGTGGGGGGGTCACACTGAAGCTTTCTTT. Encoded protein: CASSLSWGGHTEAFF.

The chain's CDR3 is CASSLWTSGSREQFF. As DNA, the CDR3 is TGTGCCAGCAGCTTGTGGACTAGCGGGAGTAGGGAGCAGTTCTTC. This sequence joins TRBV5-5 and TRBJ2-1; 13 positions agree with TRBD2. Trimming at V came to 1 base and at J to 10 bases, leaving 5 bases not matched to a gene. The CDR3 extends over 15 amino acids. Germline CDR1 reads SGHKS; CDR2 reads YYEKEE (reference sequence).

This sequence joins TRBV14 and TRBJ2-1, with 7 bases fitting TRBD2. In germline, CDR1 is SGHDN, CDR2 FVKESK. Trimming took 4 bases from V and 7 from J; bases not matched to a gene: 4. The CDR3 has 13 residues. The CDR3 bases are TGTGCCAGCAGCCCTTGGGGGGGGAATGAGCAGTTCTTC. This translates into CASSPWGGNEQFF.

The V call is TRBV5-5, the J call TRBJ2-2; D is uncertain. The CDR3 runs to 14 residues. In germline, CDR1 is SGHKS, CDR2 YYEKEE (reference sequence). Trimming cost V 2 bases and J 2 bases, with 7 bases left between them. The CDR3 here is CASSFTFNTGELFF. CDR3 nucleotides: TGTGCCAGCAGCTTTACTTTTAACACCGGGGAGCTGTTTTTT.

V and J are TRBV19 and TRBJ2-1; 7 bases line up with TRBD1. Per the germline V gene, CDR1 is LNHDA and CDR2 is SQIVND (reference sequence). With 8 bases clipped from V and 3 bases from J, the junction kept 13 bases outside the gene matches. This CDR3 contains 16 residues. CDR3 in DNA: TGTGCCAGTCCTTCTTTCGGACAGGATAACTACAATGAGCAGTTCTTC. This sequence encodes CASPSFGQDNYNEQFF. Drawing the rest from reference TRBV19 and TRBJ2-1, the complete variable domain is DGGITQSPKYLFRKEGQNVTLSCEQNLNHDAMYWYRQDPGQGLRLIYYSQIVNDFQKGDIAEGYSVSREKKESFPLTVTSAQKNPTAFYLCASPSFGQDNYNEQFFGPGTRLTVL.

The chain employs TRBV6-5 and TRBJ2-7; 12 bases are shared with TRBD2. The ends lost 5 bases at V and 7 bases at J; junction bases unmatched: 6. The germline gives CDR1 MNHEY, CDR2 SVGAGI. The length of the CDR3 is 14 residues. The CDR3 here is CASSRLAGVREQYF. The CDR3 DNA reads TGTGCCAGCAGTAGACTAGCGGGAGTTCGGGAGCAGTACTTC.

CDR3 in DNA: TGTGCCAGCAGTGAATGGAGGCTAGCGGCCCCCCAAGAGACCCAGTACTTC. Protein: CASSEWRLAAPQETQYF. The chain uses TRBV25-1 and TRBJ2-5, with TRBD2 matching 7 bases. V lost 1 base, J lost 1 base, and 9 bases stayed unmatched. The V gene's germline CDR1 is MGHDK and CDR2 SYGVNS. CDR3 length: 17 residues.

This chain connects TRBV19 to TRBJ1-1, with unresolved D. The germline V gene has CDR1 LNHDA and CDR2 SQIVND (reference sequence). The CDR3 length is 13 residues. V was clipped by 4 bases and J by 3 bases, with 9 bases between them. The CDR3 loop reads CASSTRAHTEAFF. CDR3 bases: TGTGCCAGTAGTACGAGGGCTCACACTGAAGCTTTCTTT.

Of note for this clone: The junction does not match germline at one end; this may be a read error. This rearrangement joins TRBV10-1 to TRBJ1-6; TRBD1 matches 7 bases. There are 15 residues in the CDR3. Germline CDR1 WNHNN, CDR2 SYGVQD (reference sequence). CDR3 region: CASSEHKGANLPLHF. The CDR3 coding sequence is TGCGCCAGCAGTGAACACAAGGGGGCAAATTTACCCCTCCACTTT.

V is TRBV10-2 and J is TRBJ2-2; D gene unclear. Per germline, CDR1 WSHSY and CDR2 SAAADI. The CDR3 loop spans 14 amino acids. Trimming shortened V by 3 bases and J by 2 bases, and 7 bases separated the two germline ends. The CDR3 DNA reads TGCGCCAGCAGTGATGAGCTTAACACCGGGGAGCTGTTTTTT. Translation: CASSDELNTGELFF.

This chain joins TRBV5-4 and TRBJ2-3; D is perhaps TRBD2 (6 bases). V was clipped by 5 bases and J by 5 bases, with 21 bases between them. The CDR3 covers 16 residues. The germline CDR1 and CDR2 sequences are SGHNT and YYREEE (reference sequence). The chain's CDR3 is CASRKVMTSGGDTQYF. DNA for the CDR3: TGTGCCAGCAGGAAAGTAATGACCTCCGGGGGAGATACGCAGTATTTT.

This clone was recorded only once. The rearrangement uses TRBV28 and TRBJ1-1; 8 nucleotides match TRBD1. Trimming removed 4 bases from V and 6 bases from J; junction bases left unmatched: 4. CDR1 and CDR2 (germline): MDHEN, SYDVKM. This CDR3 has 13 amino acids. The CDR3 DNA is TGTGCCAGCAGTTCAGGGGGCCGGGCTGAAGCTTTCTTT. Translated: CASSSGGRAEAFF.

The chain has TRBV12-3 or TRBV12-4 and TRBJ2-7; the D gene is possibly TRBD2 (5 bases). V was pared by 5 bases and J by 5 bases, with 13 bases between. CDR3 length equals 13 residues. This CDR3 reads CASSAYGMDEQYF. The CDR3 DNA sequence: TGTGCCAGCAGTGCCTACGGGATGGACGAGCAGTACTTC.

V is TRBV27 and J is TRBJ1-4, with a tentative D call TRBD1 (5 bases). The CDR3 has 16 residues. V was shortened by 3 bases and J by 8 bases, with 19 bases between the two germline ends. The V gene's germline CDR1 is MNHEY and CDR2 SMNVEV (reference sequence). The CDR3 protein is CASSLLVGGAREKLFF. In DNA, the CDR3 is TGTGCCAGCAGTTTGCTGGTCGGAGGGGCGCGCGAAAAACTGTTTTTT.

The chain has TRBV5-1 and TRBJ1-2; unclear D gene. The germline CDR1 and CDR2 sequences are SGHRS and YFSETQ. The CDR3 has 14 amino acids. Trimming took 1 base from V and 2 from J, leaving 9 bases between them. The CDR3 sequence is CASSLPGENYGYTF. The CDR3 DNA reads TGCGCCAGCAGCTTGCCCGGAGAGAACTATGGCTACACCTTC.

V gene TRBV12-3 or TRBV12-4 combines with J gene TRBJ1-2, with 7 nucleotides matching TRBD1. Trimming at V came to 7 bases and at J to 8 bases, leaving 7 bases not matched to a gene. The CDR3 runs 12 residues. This CDR3 reads CASTTGVWGYTF. CDR3 DNA sequence: TGTGCCAGCACTACAGGGGTCTGGGGCTACACCTTC.

In its sample, this clone was seen once. The chain has TRBV12-3 or TRBV12-4 and TRBJ1-1; D not resolved. V dropped 1 base and J dropped 9 bases, with 9 bases sitting between them. The CDR3 loop spans 12 amino acids. The CDR3 DNA is TGTGCCAGCAGTTTAGGGAGGGCCCAAGCTTTCTTT. Amino acids: CASSLGRAQAFF.

This clone is classed as medium-sized. The chain has TRBV11-3 and TRBJ2-7; no definite D call. V lost 4 bases, J lost 2 bases, and 3 bases lay in between. The CDR3 loop spans 11 amino acids. CDR1 and CDR2 (germline): SGHNT, YENEEA. DNA of the CDR3: TGTGCCAGCAGCTATACCTACGAGCAGTACTTC. As protein: CASSYTYEQYF.

V is TRBV25-1 and J is TRBJ1-5, with 9 positions matching TRBD1. CDR1 and CDR2 (germline): MGHDK, SYGVNS. After removal of 4 bases from V and 3 bases from J, the junction contained 7 bases not matched to a gene. The CDR3 consists of 16 residues. The CDR3 DNA is TGTGCCAGCAGTGGAAAGGGACAGGGTAACAATCAGCCCCAGCATTTT. Translated: CASSGKGQGNNQPQHF.

The chain links TRBV30 to TRBJ1-1; 7 nucleotides match TRBD1. The junction had 6 bases not matched to a gene; V was cut back by 0 bases and J by 8 bases. The CDR3 loop spans 13 amino acids. Per the germline V gene, CDR1 is GTSNPN and CDR2 is SVGIG (reference sequence). In DNA, the CDR3 is TGTGCCTGGAGTGTACCCGGGACAGAGGAAGCTTTCTTT. Protein: CAWSVPGTEEAFF.

This chain uses TRBV2 with TRBJ2-1; 12 bases are a match to TRBD2. Losses at the gene ends were 6 bases for V and 5 bases for J; bases not matched to a gene: 2. Looked up from germline, CDR1 is SNHLY and CDR2 is FYNNEI. The CDR3 has 14 residues. The CDR3 is CASRGLAGHNEQFF. The CDR3 nucleotides read TGTGCCAGCAGGGGACTAGCGGGCCACAATGAGCAGTTCTTC.

This chain uses TRBV5-5 with TRBJ2-1; TRBD1 is a possible D gene (6 bases). The ends were cut back, 4 bases at V and 0 bases at J, with 14 bases in the middle. CDR1 and CDR2 (germline): SGHKS, YYEKEE (reference sequence). This CDR3 is built from 16 residues. The CDR3 region has the DNA TGTGCCAGCAGCCGGACAGCCTCGGGCTCCTACAATGAGCAGTTCTTC. Amino acids: CASSRTASGSYNEQFF.

The chain is built from TRBV2 and TRBJ2-1; perhaps TRBD2 as D (6 bases). Trimming removed 6 bases from V and 4 bases from J, with 13 bases in between. The V gene's germline CDR1 is SNHLY and CDR2 FYNNEI. CDR3 length equals 14 residues. Written as DNA, the CDR3 is TGTGCCAGCAGCGGAAGCGGACTATACAATGAGCAGTTCTTC. This encodes CASSGSGLYNEQFF.

CDR3 coding DNA: TGTGCCACCAGCAGAGGAAAAGACAGGGTAGGTGGCTACACCTTC. It translates to CATSRGKDRVGGYTF. The rearrangement links TRBV15 to TRBJ1-2; TRBD1 matches at 7 bases. CDR1 is LNHNV and CDR2 is YYDKDF in the germline V gene (reference sequence). V was clipped by 1 base and J by 7 bases; unmatched bases: 9. The CDR3 sequence is 15 residues long.

DNA of the CDR3: TGTGCCAGCAGTTTTCGATTTATGCCGGGACAACGTGTGGAGACCCAGTACTTC. Translated, it gives CASSFRFMPGQRVETQYF. The chain employs TRBV27 and TRBJ2-5; tentatively, D is TRBD1 (6 bases). Germline lookup yields CDR1 MNHEY and CDR2 SMNVEV (reference sequence). Trimming took 3 bases from V and 5 from J, leaving 25 bases between them. This CDR3 contains 18 residues.

The gene calls are TRBV19 and TRBJ2-3, with D possibly being TRBD2 (5 bases). Germline V CDR1 and CDR2: LNHDA, SQIVND (reference sequence). The length of the CDR3 is 14 residues. Deletions cut 7 bases from V and 0 bases from J, with 11 bases between. This chain's CDR3 is CASTPTISTDTQYF. The CDR3 nucleotides are TGTGCCAGTACCCCGACTATTAGCACAGATACGCAGTATTTT.